The following is a TCR beta chain sequence with its context. Its antigen is as yet unknown. The sample has other DNA sequences that encode this CDR3 too. This sample is part of a study of cytomegalovirus exposure and HLA in healthy donors. Using immunoSEQ multiplex PCR, the repertoire was profiled, and TCRdb retains in-frame clones only, with some absent. The sample has 150,000 to 200,000 clones; 80% to 90% are singletons. The germline gives CDR1 SEHNR, CDR2 FQNEAQ (reference sequence). The CDR3 is made up of 14 amino acids. Trimming removed 3 bases from V and 2 bases from J; junction bases left unmatched: 0. The study, taken as a whole, reports: The study recorded 160 or so TCR beta chains that were cytomegalovirus-associated. Reports indicated that the classifier achieved high specificity and sensitivity in diagnosing cytomegalovirus status. Subsequent analysis revealed that first-cohort TCR clusters tended to co-occur in the 120 or so validation repertoires.

V and J are TRBV7-9 and TRBJ2-3, with 9 positions matching TRBD2. The receptor's source is a woman aged 18-29 years in good health and CMV-seronegative. Sequenced input: PBMCs. Here the CDR3 DNA reads TGTGCCAGCAGCTTGGGACTAGCCACAGATACGCAGTATTTT. Translation: CASSLGLATDTQYF.